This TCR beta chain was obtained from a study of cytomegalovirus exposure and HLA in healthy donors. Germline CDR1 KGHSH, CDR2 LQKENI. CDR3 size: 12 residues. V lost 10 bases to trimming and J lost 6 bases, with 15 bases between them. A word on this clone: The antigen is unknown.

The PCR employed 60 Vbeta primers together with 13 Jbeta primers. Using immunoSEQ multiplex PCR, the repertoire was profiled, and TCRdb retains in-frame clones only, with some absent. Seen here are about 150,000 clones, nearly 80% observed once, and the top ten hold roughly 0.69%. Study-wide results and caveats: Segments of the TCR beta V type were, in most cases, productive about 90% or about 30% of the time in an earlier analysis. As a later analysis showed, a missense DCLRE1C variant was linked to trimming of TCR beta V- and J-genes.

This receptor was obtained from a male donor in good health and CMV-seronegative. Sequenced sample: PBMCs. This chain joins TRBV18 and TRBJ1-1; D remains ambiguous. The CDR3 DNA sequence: TGTGCCACGTCCCGAGGAGAGGCTGAAGCTTTCTTT. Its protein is CATSRGEAEAFF.